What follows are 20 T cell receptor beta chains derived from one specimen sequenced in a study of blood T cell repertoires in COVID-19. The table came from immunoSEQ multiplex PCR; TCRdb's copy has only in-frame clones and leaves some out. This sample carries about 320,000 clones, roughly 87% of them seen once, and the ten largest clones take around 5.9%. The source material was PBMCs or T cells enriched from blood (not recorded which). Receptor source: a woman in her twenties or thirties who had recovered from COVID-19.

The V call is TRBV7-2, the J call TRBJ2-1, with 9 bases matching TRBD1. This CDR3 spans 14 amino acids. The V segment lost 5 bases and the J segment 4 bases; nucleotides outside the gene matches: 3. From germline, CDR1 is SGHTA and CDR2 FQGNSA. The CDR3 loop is CASSQGTGYNEQFF. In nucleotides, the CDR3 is TGTGCCAGCAGCCAGGGGACAGGGTACAATGAGCAGTTCTTC. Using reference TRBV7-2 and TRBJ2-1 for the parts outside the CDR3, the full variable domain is GAGVSQSPSNKVTEKGKDVELRCDPISGHTALYWYRQSLGQGLEFLIYFQGNSAPDKSGLPSDRFSAERTGGSVSTLTIQRTQQEDSAVYLCASSQGTGYNEQFFGPGTRLTVL.

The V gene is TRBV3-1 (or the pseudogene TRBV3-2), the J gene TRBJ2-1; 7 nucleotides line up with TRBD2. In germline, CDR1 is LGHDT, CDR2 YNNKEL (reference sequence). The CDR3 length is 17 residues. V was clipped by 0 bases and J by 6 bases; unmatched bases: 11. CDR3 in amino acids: CASSQDLGASGGNEQFF. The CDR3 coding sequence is TGTGCCAGCAGCCAAGATCTTGGGGCTAGCGGCGGCAATGAGCAGTTCTTC.

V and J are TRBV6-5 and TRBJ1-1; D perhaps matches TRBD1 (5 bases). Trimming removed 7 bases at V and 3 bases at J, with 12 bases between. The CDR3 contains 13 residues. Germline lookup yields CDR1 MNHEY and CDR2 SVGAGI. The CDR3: CASTLGGYTEAFF. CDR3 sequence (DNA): TGTGCCAGCACTCTCGGGGGTTACACTGAAGCTTTCTTT.

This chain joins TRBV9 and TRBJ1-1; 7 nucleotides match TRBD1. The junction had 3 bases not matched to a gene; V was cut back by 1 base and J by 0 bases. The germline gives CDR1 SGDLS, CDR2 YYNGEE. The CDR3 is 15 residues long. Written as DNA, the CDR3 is TGTGCCAGCAGCGTACTAACAGGGGTGAACACTGAAGCTTTCTTT. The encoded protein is CASSVLTGVNTEAFF.

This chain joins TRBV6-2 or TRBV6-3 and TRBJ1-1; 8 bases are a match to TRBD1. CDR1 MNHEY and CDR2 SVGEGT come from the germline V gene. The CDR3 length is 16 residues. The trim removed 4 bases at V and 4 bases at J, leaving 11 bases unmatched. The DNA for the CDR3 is TGTGCCAGCAGTTCACGACGACAGGGGAGGGTCACTGAAGCTTTCTTT. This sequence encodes CASSSRRQGRVTEAFF.

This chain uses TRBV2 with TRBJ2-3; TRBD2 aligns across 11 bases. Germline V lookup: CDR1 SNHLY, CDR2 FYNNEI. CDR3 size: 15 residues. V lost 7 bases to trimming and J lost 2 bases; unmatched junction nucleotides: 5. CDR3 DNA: TGTGCCAGCACCCTAGCGGGGGGATCCACAGATACGCAGTATTTT. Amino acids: CASTLAGGSTDTQYF.

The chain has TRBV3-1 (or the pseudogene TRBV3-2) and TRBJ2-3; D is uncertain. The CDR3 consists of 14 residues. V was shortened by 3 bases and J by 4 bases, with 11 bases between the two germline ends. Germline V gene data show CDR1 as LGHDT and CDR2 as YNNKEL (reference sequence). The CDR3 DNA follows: TGTGCCAGCAGCCAGACTGGAGCCCCAGATACGCAGTATTTT. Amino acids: CASSQTGAPDTQYF.

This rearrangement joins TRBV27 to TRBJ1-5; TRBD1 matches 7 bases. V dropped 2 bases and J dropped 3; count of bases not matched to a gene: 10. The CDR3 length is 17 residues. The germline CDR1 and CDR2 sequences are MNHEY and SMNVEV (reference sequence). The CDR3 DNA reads TGTGCCAGCAGTTTAGGGTACAGGGGCTATTTCAATCAGCCCCAGCATTTT. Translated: CASSLGYRGYFNQPQHF.

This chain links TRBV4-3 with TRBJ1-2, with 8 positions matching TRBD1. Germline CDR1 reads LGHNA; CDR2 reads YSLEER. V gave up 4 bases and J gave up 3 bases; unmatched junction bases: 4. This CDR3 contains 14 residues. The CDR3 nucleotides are TGCGCCAGCAGCCCCCGGGGACAGGACTATGGCTACACCTTC. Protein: CASSPRGQDYGYTF.

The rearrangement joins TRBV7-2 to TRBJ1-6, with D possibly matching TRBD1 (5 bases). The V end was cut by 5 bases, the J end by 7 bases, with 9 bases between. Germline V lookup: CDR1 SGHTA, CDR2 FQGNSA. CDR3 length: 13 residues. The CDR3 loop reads CASSTQGNSPLHF. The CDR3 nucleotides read TGTGCCAGCAGCACTCAGGGCAATTCACCCCTCCACTTT.

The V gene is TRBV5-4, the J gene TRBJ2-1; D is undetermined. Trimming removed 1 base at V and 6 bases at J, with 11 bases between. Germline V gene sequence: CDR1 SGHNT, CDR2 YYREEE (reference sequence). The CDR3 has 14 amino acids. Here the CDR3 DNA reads TGTGCCAGCAGCTTGAGTGGGCGAGTCAATGAGCAGTTCTTC. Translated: CASSLSGRVNEQFF. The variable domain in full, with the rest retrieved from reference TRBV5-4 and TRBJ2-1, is ETGVTQSPTHLIKTRGQQVTLRCSSQSGHNTVSWYQQALGQGPQFIFQYYREEENGRGNFPPRFSGLQFPNYSSELNVNALELDDSALYLCASSLSGRVNEQFFGPGTRLTVL.

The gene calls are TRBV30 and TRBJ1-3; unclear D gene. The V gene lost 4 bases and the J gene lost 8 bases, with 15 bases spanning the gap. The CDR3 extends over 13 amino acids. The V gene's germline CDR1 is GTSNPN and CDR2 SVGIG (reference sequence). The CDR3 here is CAWTPKALDTIYF. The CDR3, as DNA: TGTGCCTGGACACCGAAAGCCTTGGACACCATATATTTT. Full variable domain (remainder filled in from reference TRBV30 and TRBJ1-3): SQTIHQWPATLVQPVGSPLSLECTVEGTSNPNLYWYRQAAGRGLQLLFYSVGIGQISSEVPQNLSASRPQDRQFILSSKKLLLSDSGFYLCAWTPKALDTIYFGEGSWLTVV.

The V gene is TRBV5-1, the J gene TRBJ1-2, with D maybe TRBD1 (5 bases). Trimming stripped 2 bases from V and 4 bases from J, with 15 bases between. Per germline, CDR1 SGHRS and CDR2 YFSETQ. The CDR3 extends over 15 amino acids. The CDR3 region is CASSFLGWQGYGYTF. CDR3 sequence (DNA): TGCGCCAGCAGCTTCCTGGGCTGGCAGGGCTATGGCTACACCTTC.

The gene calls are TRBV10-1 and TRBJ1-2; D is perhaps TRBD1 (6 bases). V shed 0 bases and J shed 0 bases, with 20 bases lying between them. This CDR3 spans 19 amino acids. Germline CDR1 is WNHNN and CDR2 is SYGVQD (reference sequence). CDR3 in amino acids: CASSESDNRAGLANYGYTF. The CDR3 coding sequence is TGCGCCAGCAGTGAGTCAGACAACAGGGCAGGATTAGCTAACTATGGCTACACCTTC.

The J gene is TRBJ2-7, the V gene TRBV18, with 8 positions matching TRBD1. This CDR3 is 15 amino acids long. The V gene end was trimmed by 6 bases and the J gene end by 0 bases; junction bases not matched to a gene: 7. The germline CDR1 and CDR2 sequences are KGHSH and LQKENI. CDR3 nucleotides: TGTGCCAGCTCCTCAACAGGGGGGTCCTCCTACGAGCAGTACTTC. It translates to CASSSTGGSSYEQYF.

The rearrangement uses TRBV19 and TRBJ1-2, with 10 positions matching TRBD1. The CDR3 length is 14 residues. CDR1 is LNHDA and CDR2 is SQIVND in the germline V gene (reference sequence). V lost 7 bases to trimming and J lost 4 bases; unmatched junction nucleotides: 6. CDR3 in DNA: TGTGCCAGTACCCTGGACAGGGGGGTCTATGGCTACACCTTC. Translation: CASTLDRGVYGYTF.

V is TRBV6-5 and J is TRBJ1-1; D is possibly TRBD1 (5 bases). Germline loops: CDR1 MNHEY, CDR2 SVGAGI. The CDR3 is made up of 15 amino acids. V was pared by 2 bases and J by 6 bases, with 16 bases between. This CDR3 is CASSYEVPGGSEAFF. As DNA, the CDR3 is TGTGCCAGCAGTTACGAGGTTCCCGGGGGATCTGAAGCTTTCTTT.

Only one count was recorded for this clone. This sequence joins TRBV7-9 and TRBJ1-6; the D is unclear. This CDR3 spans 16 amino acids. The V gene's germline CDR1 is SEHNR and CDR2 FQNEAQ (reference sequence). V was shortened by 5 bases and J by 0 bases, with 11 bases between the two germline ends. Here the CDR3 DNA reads TGTGCCAGCAGCCCCCCGGGGAGCTCCTATAATTCACCCCTCCACTTT. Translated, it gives CASSPPGSSYNSPLHF.

The CDR3 DNA follows: TGTGCCAGCAGACAGGGGTCTGGAAACACCATATATTTT. Translated: CASRQGSGNTIYF. V and J are TRBV6-5 and TRBJ1-3; 7 nucleotides align to TRBD1. The CDR3 length is 13 residues. Trimming at V came to 6 bases and at J to 1 base, leaving 0 bases not matched to a gene. Germline loops: CDR1 MNHEY, CDR2 SVGAGI.

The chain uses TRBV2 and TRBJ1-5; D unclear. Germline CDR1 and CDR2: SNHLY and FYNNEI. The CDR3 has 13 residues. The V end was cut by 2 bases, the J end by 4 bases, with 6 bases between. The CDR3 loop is CASSETVNQPQHF. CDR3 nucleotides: TGTGCCAGCAGTGAAACAGTAAATCAGCCCCAGCATTTT.